This TCR beta chain was observed in a study of cytomegalovirus exposure and HLA in healthy donors. Assay: immunoSEQ multiplex PCR; the TCRdb copy retains only in-frame clones and omits some. The repertoire includes hundreds of thousands of clones, roughly 84% of them detected once, and roughly 2% sits in the top ten. This clone appeared a few times. Germline CDR1 is SGHAT and CDR2 is FQNNGV. The V gene lost 8 bases and the J gene lost 7 bases, with 21 bases spanning the gap. This CDR3 region has 14 residues. This TCR was sampled from a woman aged 18-29 years in good health and CMV-seropositive. This chain uses TRBV11-2 with TRBJ2-7, with a weak D call TRBD1 (6 bases). The sequenced sample consisted of PBMCs. The CDR3 nucleotides read TGTGCCAGCGCCAGGGGACGGGCCGTTCGGGAGCAGTACTTC. It yields the protein CASARGRAVREQYF. The full variable domain, its missing parts supplied by reference TRBV11-2 and TRBJ2-7, is EAGVAQSPRYKIIEKRQSVAFWCNPISGHATLYWYQQILGQGPKLLIQFQNNGVVDDSQLPKDRFSAERLKGVDSTLKIQPAKLEDSAVYLCASARGRAVREQYFGPGTRLTVT.